One sample yielded the 32 T cell receptor beta chains listed below, sequenced in a study of blood T cell repertoires in COVID-19. The table came from immunoSEQ multiplex PCR; TCRdb's copy has only in-frame clones and leaves some out. The sample consists of over 200,000 clones, approximately 90% of them appearing once. The sequenced sample consisted of PBMCs or T cells enriched from blood (not recorded which). All receptors come from a human donor in a cohort exposed to, infected with or recovered from COVID-19 (not recorded which). The donor label of this sample is uncertain.

The CDR3, as DNA: TGTGCCTGGAGCAGGGGGTGGGTTTTTGGTGGTCAGCCCCAGCATTTT. Translated, it gives CAWSRGWVFGGQPQHF. This chain uses TRBV30 with TRBJ1-5, with TRBD1 identical over 7 bases. V was pared by 3 bases and J by 6 bases, with 14 bases of the junction left unmatched. The V gene's germline CDR1 is GTSNPN and CDR2 SVGIG (reference sequence). This CDR3 region has 16 residues.

The chain combines TRBV19 with TRBJ2-3; 11 positions match TRBD2. Germline V lookup: CDR1 LNHDA, CDR2 SQIVND (reference sequence). V lost 8 bases and J lost 5; bases outside the gene matches: 12. The CDR3 loop spans 16 amino acids. The CDR3 DNA follows: TGTGCCAGTCCTCTCCTTAGCGGGGGGGCCCGAGATACGCAGTATTTT. Translating gives CASPLLSGGARDTQYF.

This chain joins TRBV2 and TRBJ1-1, with D possibly being TRBD1 (5 bases). The CDR3 runs to 14 residues. Per the germline V gene, CDR1 is SNHLY and CDR2 is FYNNEI. V gave up 2 bases and J gave up 5 bases, with 12 bases separating them. CDR3 amino acids: CASSEQSRATEAFF. The CDR3 coding sequence is TGTGCCAGCAGTGAACAGTCCAGGGCGACTGAAGCTTTCTTT.

The chain carries TRBV19 and TRBJ2-5; weak D call: TRBD1 (6 bases). V lost 2 bases and J 1 base, leaving 11 bases between the germline ends. Germline V gene sequence: CDR1 LNHDA, CDR2 SQIVND (reference sequence). The CDR3 has 15 residues. CDR3 in DNA: TGTGCCAGTAGTATATACCGGGACACCCAAGAGACCCAGTACTTC. Translation: CASSIYRDTQETQYF.

The genes are TRBV6-6 and TRBJ2-2, with D possibly TRBD2 on 5 matching bases. In germline, CDR1 is MNHNY, CDR2 SVGAGI (reference sequence). Trimming took off 0 bases at V and 6 bases at J, with 11 bases between the two ends. The CDR3 length is 15 residues. The CDR3 is CASSYSGPGAGELFF. The CDR3 nucleotides read TGTGCCAGCAGTTACTCCGGTCCCGGGGCCGGGGAGCTGTTTTTT.

This chain links TRBV3-1 (or the pseudogene TRBV3-2) with TRBJ1-2, with D maybe TRBD1 (6 bases). V gave up 3 bases and J gave up 4 bases, with 12 bases separating them. Per germline, CDR1 LGHDT and CDR2 YNNKEL (reference sequence). CDR3 length: 14 amino acids. CDR3 protein: CASSQGGAGYGYTF. For the CDR3, the DNA is TGTGCCAGCAGCCAGGGGGGGGCGGGCTATGGCTACACCTTC.

The chain employs TRBV9 and TRBJ1-1; TRBD1 agrees at 8 bases. Germline V gives CDR1 SGDLS, CDR2 YYNGEE. Trimming cost V 0 bases and J 6 bases; bases outside gene matches: 4. The CDR3 runs 14 residues. The CDR3, as DNA: TGTGCCAGCAGCGTAGTGAGGGACAGGCCTGAAGCTTTCTTT. The encoded protein is CASSVVRDRPEAFF.

The chain links TRBV2 to TRBJ1-2, with D maybe TRBD1 (6 bases). This CDR3 region has 13 residues. Germline V CDR1 and CDR2: SNHLY, FYNNEI. V lost 6 bases, J lost 1 base, and 9 bases lay in between. For the CDR3, the DNA is TGTGCCAGCAGGGGACAACATAACTATGGCTACACCTTC. The encoded protein is CASRGQHNYGYTF.

The chain joins TRBV30 to TRBJ2-7, with D possibly being TRBD1 (6 bases). Trimming left V 0 bases short and J 6 bases short, with 15 bases between. From germline, CDR1 is GTSNPN and CDR2 SVGIG (reference sequence). The CDR3 covers 14 residues. The CDR3 coding sequence is TGTGCCTGGAGTGTACTAGACAGGCCCCCCGAGCAGTACTTC. Protein: CAWSVLDRPPEQYF.

CDR3 residues: CATSALMNSPLHF. Here the CDR3 DNA reads TGTGCCACCAGTGCACTGATGAATTCACCCCTCCACTTT. This chain uses TRBV24-1 with TRBJ1-6; D unclear. Trimming shortened V by 5 bases and J by 7 bases, and 8 bases separated the two germline ends. This CDR3 is built from 13 residues. Germline-derived CDR1 and CDR2 are KGHDR and SFDVKD.

This sequence joins TRBV14 and TRBJ1-1; TRBD1 is a possible D gene (5 bases). V lost 4 bases to trimming and J lost 1 base, with 13 bases between them. This CDR3 contains 15 residues. In germline, CDR1 is SGHDN, CDR2 FVKESK. The CDR3 sequence: CASSPWGRRNTEAFF. CDR3 DNA: TGTGCCAGCAGCCCCTGGGGCAGGCGGAACACTGAAGCTTTCTTT.

This chain links TRBV27 with TRBJ2-1; possibly TRBD2 for D (6 bases). The CDR3 consists of 15 residues. With 5 bases removed from V and 1 base from J, the gap between germline ends came to 12 bases. Germline CDR1 reads MNHEY; CDR2 reads SMNVEV (reference sequence). The CDR3 DNA reads as TGTGCCAGCAGTCCGGGACTCCAATCCTACAATGAGCAGTTCTTC. Translation: CASSPGLQSYNEQFF.

J is TRBJ2-1 and V is TRBV7-9, with D maybe TRBD2 (6 bases). CDR1 is SEHNR and CDR2 is FQNEAQ in the germline V gene (reference sequence). The CDR3 runs to 12 residues. With 1 base removed from V and 8 bases from J, the gap between germline ends came to 6 bases. The DNA of the CDR3 is TGTGCCAGCAGCTTAGGCGGGGATGAGCAGTTCTTC. Translating gives CASSLGGDEQFF.

This rearrangement joins TRBV20-1 to TRBJ2-7; TRBD2 aligns across 16 bases. With V trimmed by 3 bases and J by 5 bases, 4 bases remained unmatched. CDR3 size: 15 residues. From germline, CDR1 is DFQATT and CDR2 SNEGSKA (reference sequence). CDR3 DNA: TGCAGTGCTAGTCCCGGGACTAGCGGGGGGGACGAGCAGTACTTC. This translates into CSASPGTSGGDEQYF.

The chain employs TRBV18 and TRBJ2-7, with 9 bases that match TRBD1. The V gene's germline CDR1 is KGHSH and CDR2 LQKENI. The CDR3 runs 13 residues. Unmatched junction bases numbered 3, after V lost 4 bases and J lost 5 bases. The CDR3 spells CASSRTGDNEQYF. In nucleotides, the CDR3 is TGTGCCAGCTCACGGACAGGGGACAACGAGCAGTACTTC.

The V gene is TRBV3-1 (or the pseudogene TRBV3-2), the J gene TRBJ1-2, with TRBD1 identical over 11 bases. Trimming removed 6 bases from V and 6 bases from J; junction bases left unmatched: 6. From germline, CDR1 is LGHDT and CDR2 YNNKEL (reference sequence). The CDR3 has 14 residues. CDR3 sequence (DNA): TGTGCCAGCAGAAAGGGACAGGGGGAGGATGGCTACACCTTC. As protein: CASRKGQGEDGYTF.

This clone was recorded once. The CDR3 DNA follows: TGTGCCAGCAGCTTTATAGGGGGGGGCGCCGGGGAGCTGTTTTTT. It codes for CASSFIGGGAGELFF. The chain has TRBV7-2 and TRBJ2-2; possibly TRBD2 for D (7 bases). CDR3 length: 15 residues. V shed 3 bases and J shed 6 bases, with 14 bases lying between them. Germline V gene data show CDR1 as SGHTA and CDR2 as FQGNSA.

The chain links TRBV5-1 to TRBJ2-3, with TRBD2 identical over 8 bases. Germline values: CDR1 SGHRS, CDR2 YFSETQ. V lost 4 bases and J lost 2; bases outside the gene matches: 12. The CDR3 is 17 residues long. Here the CDR3 DNA reads TGCGCCAGCAGCCTACCAGGGGCTAGCGGGCACACAGATACGCAGTATTTT. The encoded protein is CASSLPGASGHTDTQYF.

The rearrangement joins TRBV7-2 to TRBJ2-3, with TRBD2 matching over 13 bases. V was pared by 5 bases and J by 2 bases, with 4 bases of the junction left unmatched. This CDR3 region has 16 residues. Germline V CDR1 and CDR2: SGHTA, FQGNSA. CDR3 sequence (DNA): TGTGCCAGCAGCATGGGACTAGCGGGGCTCACAGATACGCAGTATTTT. It specifies CASSMGLAGLTDTQYF.

This rearrangement joins TRBV6-2 or TRBV6-3 to TRBJ1-2, with 9 nucleotides matching TRBD1. CDR3 length equals 13 residues. The V gene's germline CDR1 is MNHEY and CDR2 SVGEGT. V was clipped by 6 bases and J by 8 bases; unmatched bases: 7. CDR3 amino acids: CASSPGQGGGYTF. CDR3 bases: TGTGCCAGCAGCCCGGGACAGGGTGGAGGCTACACCTTC.

The gene calls are TRBV5-4 and TRBJ2-5; tentatively, D is TRBD2 (7 bases). The CDR3 consists of 13 residues. Trimming took 3 bases from V and 5 from J, leaving 11 bases between them. In germline, CDR1 is SGHNT, CDR2 YYREEE (reference sequence). The CDR3 loop is CASSSQGGETQYF. The CDR3, as DNA: TGTGCCAGCAGCTCACAGGGAGGGGAGACCCAGTACTTC.

This clone appeared a few times. The chain carries TRBV28 and TRBJ1-3, with D possibly being TRBD1 (6 bases). Germline loops: CDR1 MDHEN, CDR2 SYDVKM. The V and J ends lost 6 bases and 4 bases respectively, with 13 bases between them. There are 14 residues in the CDR3. The CDR3 region is CASSRPGTGNTIYF. The CDR3 DNA reads TGTGCCAGCAGCCGCCCCGGGACAGGAAACACCATATATTTT.

This chain connects TRBV5-8 to TRBJ2-1; 13 nucleotides agree with TRBD2. Germline V lookup: CDR1 SGHTS, CDR2 YDEGEE. V shed 4 bases and J 4 bases; nucleotides not matched to a gene: 2. The CDR3 runs 15 residues. The CDR3 here is CASSMTSGGYNEQFF. The CDR3 DNA reads TGTGCCAGCAGCATGACTAGCGGGGGGTACAATGAGCAGTTCTTC.

The chain employs TRBV6-5 and TRBJ2-7, with a weak D call TRBD2 (5 bases). Trimming shortened V by 2 bases and J by 0 bases, and 8 bases separated the two germline ends. CDR1 and CDR2 (germline): MNHEY, SVGAGI. The CDR3 is made up of 14 amino acids. This CDR3 reads CASSYGLASYEQYF. DNA of the CDR3: TGTGCCAGCAGTTACGGACTTGCCTCCTACGAGCAGTACTTC.

The V call is TRBV10-3, the J call TRBJ1-6, with TRBD1 matching 11 bases. V was clipped by 1 base and J by 10 bases; unmatched bases: 9. The CDR3 is made up of 17 amino acids. CDR1 is ENHRY, CDR2 SYGVKD, per germline. DNA of the CDR3: TGTGCCATCAGTGAGTTAGGACAGGGGGCGATTGGATCACCCCTCCACTTT. Amino acids: CAISELGQGAIGSPLHF.

This clone was picked up one time. The chain has TRBV11-1 and TRBJ2-7; D is perhaps TRBD2 (5 bases). CDR3 size: 13 residues. Germline V CDR1 and CDR2: SGHAT, FQDESV (reference sequence). V dropped 0 bases and J dropped 6 bases, with 9 bases sitting between them. The CDR3 spells CASSLADYGEQYF. The CDR3 nucleotides read TGTGCCAGCAGCTTAGCAGACTATGGCGAGCAGTACTTC.

The gene calls are TRBV5-8 and TRBJ2-7, with D unclear. CDR3 length: 15 amino acids. Trimming removed 4 bases at V and 1 base at J, with 15 bases between. CDR1 is SGHTS, CDR2 YDEGEE, per germline. The CDR3 protein is CASSRDLSMSYEQYF. The CDR3, as DNA: TGTGCCAGCAGCCGAGACTTATCGATGTCCTACGAGCAGTACTTC.

The rearrangement joins TRBV9 to TRBJ2-2; tentatively, D is TRBD2 (5 bases). V was clipped by 4 bases and J by 3 bases, with 13 bases between them. CDR1 is SGDLS and CDR2 is YYNGEE in the germline V gene. The length of the CDR3 is 15 residues. The CDR3 loop is CASSNRELHTGELFF. CDR3 bases: TGTGCCAGCAGCAATCGGGAACTACACACCGGGGAGCTGTTTTTT.

This clone was detected once. The chain carries TRBV18 and TRBJ2-5; perhaps TRBD2 as D (5 bases). The CDR3 is made up of 17 amino acids. The germline V gene has CDR1 KGHSH and CDR2 LQKENI. V gave up 2 bases and J gave up 2 bases, with 18 bases separating them. The CDR3 nucleotides are TGTGCCAGCTCACCAATTCGAACTAGACCGGGGCAAGAGACCCAGTACTTC. The encoded protein is CASSPIRTRPGQETQYF.

This clone was counted once. The genes are TRBV29-1 and TRBJ2-4; TRBD2 matches 9 bases. The CDR3 has 18 amino acids. The V gene end was trimmed by 5 bases and the J gene end by 2 bases; junction bases not matched to a gene: 16. Looked up from germline, CDR1 is SQVTM and CDR2 is ANQGSEA. The CDR3 DNA reads TGCAGCGTTACGACCTCGGCGGGAGGGTGGGCGTCCAAAAACATTCAGTACTTC. It specifies CSVTTSAGGWASKNIQYF.

This sequence joins TRBV2 and TRBJ1-1, with a weak D call TRBD1 (6 bases). V was cut by 4 bases and J by 7 bases, with 19 bases left in between. Germline CDR1 reads SNHLY; CDR2 reads FYNNEI. This CDR3 comprises 15 residues. The CDR3 reads CASSGETGFIYEAFF. The CDR3 DNA sequence: TGTGCCAGCAGTGGAGAGACAGGATTTATTTATGAAGCTTTCTTT.

The chain combines TRBV7-2 with TRBJ1-2; D may be TRBD1 (6 bases). The CDR3 is made up of 13 amino acids. Trimming cost V 1 base and J 8 bases, with 11 bases left between them. The germline CDR1 and CDR2 sequences are SGHTA and FQGNSA. The CDR3 sequence: CASSLGTGIGYTF. CDR3 bases: TGTGCCAGCAGCTTAGGAACAGGGATAGGCTACACCTTC.